This is a list of T cell receptor beta chains from one sample in a study of blood T cells in healthy people across ages. Each CDR3 protein gets one entry after TCRdb re-called the 5' RACE reads with MiXCR. The repertoire holds 1.5 million to 2 million distinct CDR3 sequences, with 28% as singletons. The sequenced material came from blood. Receptor source: a young woman in good health. Each CDR3 is given with its conserved first and last residue. The D gene is left open where the match is weak. Clone size is stated in some rows and not others, as once, few, many or a class when expanded.

>TRBV10-3|few|-|TRBJ2-7
TGTGCCATCAGTGAGTCTCAAGGACAGCTCTACGAGCAGTACTTC
CAISESQGQLYEQYF
>TRBV7-9|few|TRBD1|TRBJ1-4
TGTGCCAGCAGCCCTCCGGGACAGGGCGGCGAAAAACTGTTTTTT
CASSPPGQGGEKLFF
>TRBV5-1|once|TRBD2|TRBJ2-1
TGCGCCAGCCGCTTAGCGGGTAACTACAATGAGCAGTTCTTC
CASRLAGNYNEQFF
>TRBV5-1|many|-|TRBJ2-5
TGCGCCAGCAGCCTTTTCGGCCAGCAAGAGACCCAGTACTTC
CASSLFGQQETQYF
>TRBV5-1|-|-|TRBJ1-5
TGCGCCAGCGGCTTGGTGGTGTGGCCCCAGCATTTT
CASGLVVWPQHF
>TRBV5-1|few|TRBD1|TRBJ2-7
TGCGCCAGCAGCCCCTCAACCGGGACAGGGGGCCACGAGCAGTACTTC
CASSPSTGTGGHEQYF
>TRBV9|many|-|TRBJ2-7
TGTGCCAGCAGCGTAGGTCCGGCGATCTACGAGCAGTACTTC
CASSVGPAIYEQYF
>TRBV10-3|many|-|TRBJ1-6
TGTGCCATCAGTGAGTCGACCCAATTATCCTCACCCCTCCACTTT
CAISESTQLSSPLHF
>TRBV5-1|many|-|TRBJ2-7
TGCGCCAGCAGCTGGGGGGACAGAGACTCCTACGAGCAGTACTTC
CASSWGDRDSYEQYF
>TRBV6-6|many|-|TRBJ2-5
TGTGCCAGCAGTTACTCGTTAGCAGAAGAGACCCAGTACTTC
CASSYSLAEETQYF
>TRBV20-1|-|TRBD2|TRBJ2-3
TGCAGTGCCAGCGGACTAGCGGGGGGCGTCACAGATACGCAGTATTTT
CSASGLAGGVTDTQYF
>TRBV4-1|few|-|TRBJ2-7
TGCGCCAGCAGCCCTCGAGGCGGGGGCCTACTCTACGAGCAGTACTTC
CASSPRGGGLLYEQYF
>TRBV12-5|few|-|TRBJ2-1
TGTGCTAGTGGTTTTTCACGCAACAGGGTCGGGGAGAACAATGAGCAGTTCTTC
CASGFSRNRVGENNEQFF
>TRBV4-3|once|-|TRBJ2-1
TGCGCCAGCAGCCAAGATTCAGGGGTGGGCAATGAGCAGTTCTTC
CASSQDSGVGNEQFF
>TRBV30|many|-|TRBJ2-6
TGTGCCTGGAGACAGGGTGCCTTGACTGGGGCCAACGTCCTGACTTTC
CAWRQGALTGANVLTF
>TRBV12-3/TRBV12-4|-|-|TRBJ2-1
TGTGCCAGCAGCACCGGACTATGGGTGGATGAGCAGTTCTTC
CASSTGLWVDEQFF
>TRBV9|-|-|TRBJ2-2
TGTGCCAGCAGCGCATCCGGGACGGGGGCCACCGGGGAGCTGTTTTTT
CASSASGTGATGELFF
>TRBV9|-|-|TRBJ2-3
TGTGCCAGCAGCATCAGTGGAGTCTCTAGAACAGATACGCAGTATTTT
CASSISGVSRTDTQYF
>TRBV12-3/TRBV12-4|once|-|TRBJ2-3
TGTGCCGGCAGTTTAGTCGCCGATACGCAGTATTTT
CAGSLVADTQYF
>TRBV5-1|-|TRBD2|TRBJ2-3
TGCGCCAGCACTCCCCTAGCGGGGGGATCAGATACGCAGTATTTT
CASTPLAGGSDTQYF
>TRBV2|few|-|TRBJ2-1
TGTGCCAGCAGTGATCCGGGCTCACCCTACAATGAGCAGTTCTTC
CASSDPGSPYNEQFF